Listed below are T cell receptor beta chains from one sample, sequenced in a study of T cell changes during pregnancy in multiple sclerosis. Clones were read by immunoSEQ multiplex PCR, and TCRdb kept only the in-frame ones, dropping some. This sample yields approximately 44,000 clones, of which roughly nine tenths are seen a single time; approximately 0.5% belongs to the top ten. The specimen was CD4+ T cells from peripheral blood mononuclear cells, collected in the first trimester of pregnancy. Receptor source: a female donor with multiple sclerosis, enrolled in a pregnancy study. Each CDR3 is given with its conserved first and last residue. Each record gives: CDR3 length, V gene, J gene, clone size, D gene, CDR3 protein, CDR3 DNA. A D gene is named only where the DNA matches it firmly. Where a row states a size, it is once, few, many or the class of an expanded clone; other rows omit it.

CDR3 length: 15
V gene: TRBV6-5
J gene: TRBJ2-3
clone size: -
D gene: -
CDR3 protein: CASSPYAEPTDTQYF
CDR3 DNA: TGTGCCAGCAGCCCTTACGCGGAGCCCACAGATACGCAGTATTTT

CDR3 length: 16
V gene: TRBV7-2
J gene: TRBJ2-1
clone size: -
D gene: -
CDR3 protein: CASSLEGTRTNNEQFF
CDR3 DNA: TGTGCCAGCAGCTTAGAAGGCACCCGAACTAACAATGAGCAGTTCTTC

CDR3 length: 14
V gene: TRBV4-1
J gene: TRBJ2-4
clone size: -
D gene: -
CDR3 protein: CASRASEAQNIQYF
CDR3 DNA: TGCGCCAGCAGAGCGAGCGAGGCTCAAAACATTCAGTACTTC

CDR3 length: 14
V gene: TRBV2
J gene: TRBJ2-7
clone size: -
D gene: -
CDR3 protein: CASLRTVNSYEQYF
CDR3 DNA: TGTGCCAGCCTAAGGACAGTTAACTCCTACGAGCAGTACTTC

CDR3 length: 16
V gene: TRBV2
J gene: TRBJ1-1
clone size: -
D gene: TRBD1
CDR3 protein: CASSADRGLANTEAFF
CDR3 DNA: TGTGCCAGCAGCGCAGACAGGGGGCTAGCCAACACTGAAGCTTTCTTT

CDR3 length: 14
V gene: TRBV7-2
J gene: TRBJ1-1
clone size: -
D gene: -
CDR3 protein: CASSLAGINTEAFF
CDR3 DNA: TGTGCCAGCAGCTTAGCCGGGATTAACACTGAAGCTTTCTTT

CDR3 length: 13
V gene: TRBV7-3
J gene: TRBJ1-1
clone size: -
D gene: -
CDR3 protein: CASSKQGNTEAFF
CDR3 DNA: TGTGCCAGCAGCAAACAGGGGAACACTGAAGCTTTCTTT

CDR3 length: 16
V gene: TRBV2
J gene: TRBJ2-2
clone size: -
D gene: TRBD2
CDR3 protein: CASSGGTSGRTGELFF
CDR3 DNA: TGTGCCAGCAGTGGGGGGACTAGCGGGAGGACCGGGGAGCTGTTTTTT

CDR3 length: 13
V gene: TRBV29-1
J gene: TRBJ2-3
clone size: -
D gene: -
CDR3 protein: CSVPSGRTDTQYF
CDR3 DNA: TGCAGCGTCCCCAGCGGGCGCACAGATACGCAGTATTTT

CDR3 length: 16
V gene: TRBV9
J gene: TRBJ2-2
clone size: -
D gene: TRBD2
CDR3 protein: CASSVGGEAGTGELFF
CDR3 DNA: TGTGCCAGCAGCGTGGGGGGGGAGGCTGGGACCGGGGAGCTGTTTTTT

CDR3 length: 17
V gene: TRBV5-1
J gene: TRBJ2-2
clone size: -
D gene: -
CDR3 protein: CASSFGTLGQNTGELFF
CDR3 DNA: TGCGCCAGCAGCTTCGGGACTTTGGGCCAGAACACCGGGGAGCTGTTTTTT

CDR3 length: 15
V gene: TRBV27
J gene: TRBJ1-5
clone size: few
D gene: TRBD1
CDR3 protein: CASSLSGGPAQPQHF
CDR3 DNA: TGTGCCAGCAGTTTATCAGGGGGCCCGGCGCAGCCCCAGCATTTT

CDR3 length: 14
V gene: TRBV15
J gene: TRBJ2-3
clone size: -
D gene: -
CDR3 protein: CATSRDIATDTQYF
CDR3 DNA: TGTGCCACCAGCAGAGATATAGCAACAGATACGCAGTATTTT

CDR3 length: 16
V gene: TRBV7-2
J gene: TRBJ2-2
clone size: -
D gene: TRBD1
CDR3 protein: CASSLQGQGQTGELFF
CDR3 DNA: TGTGCCAGCAGCTTACAGGGACAGGGTCAGACCGGGGAGCTGTTTTTT

CDR3 length: 15
V gene: TRBV10-2
J gene: TRBJ1-5
clone size: -
D gene: TRBD1
CDR3 protein: CASSERRQGSEPQHF
CDR3 DNA: TGCGCCAGCAGTGAAAGGCGACAGGGGTCGGAGCCCCAGCATTTT

CDR3 length: 15
V gene: TRBV18
J gene: TRBJ2-1
clone size: -
D gene: TRBD2
CDR3 protein: CASSPPSGRGSEQFF
CDR3 DNA: TGTGCCAGCTCACCACCTAGCGGGAGAGGAAGTGAGCAGTTCTTC

CDR3 length: 18
V gene: TRBV18
J gene: TRBJ2-7
clone size: -
D gene: TRBD1
CDR3 protein: CASSRATGGTGKPHEQYF
CDR3 DNA: TGTGCCAGCTCACGAGCAACAGGCGGGACAGGGAAGCCCCACGAGCAGTACTTC

CDR3 length: 16
V gene: TRBV7-2
J gene: TRBJ2-5
clone size: -
D gene: TRBD2
CDR3 protein: CASSTQTSGRAETQYF
CDR3 DNA: TGTGCCAGCAGCACCCAGACTAGCGGGAGGGCGGAGACCCAGTACTTC

CDR3 length: 10
V gene: TRBV20-1
J gene: TRBJ2-3
clone size: once
D gene: -
CDR3 protein: CSARAPIEYF
CDR3 DNA: TGCAGTGCTAGAGCCCCTATCGAGTATTTT

CDR3 length: 14
V gene: TRBV10-3
J gene: TRBJ2-1
clone size: -
D gene: TRBD2
CDR3 protein: CAISNPPLAAEQFF
CDR3 DNA: TGTGCCATCAGTAACCCCCCACTAGCGGCAGAGCAGTTCTTC

CDR3 length: 14
V gene: TRBV30
J gene: TRBJ1-2
clone size: -
D gene: -
CDR3 protein: CAWSVPQGSYGYTF
CDR3 DNA: TGTGCCTGGAGTGTACCTCAGGGCAGCTATGGCTACACCTTC

CDR3 length: 15
V gene: TRBV18
J gene: TRBJ1-1
clone size: few
D gene: TRBD1
CDR3 protein: CASSPQGQGGTEAFF
CDR3 DNA: TGTGCCAGCTCACCTCAAGGACAGGGCGGTACTGAAGCTTTCTTT

CDR3 length: 12
V gene: TRBV6-6
J gene: TRBJ2-5
clone size: -
D gene: TRBD2
CDR3 protein: CASSSGTRTQYF
CDR3 DNA: TGTGCCAGCAGTTCCGGGACTAGGACCCAGTACTTC

CDR3 length: 14
V gene: TRBV7-2
J gene: TRBJ2-1
clone size: once
D gene: TRBD2
CDR3 protein: CASRPGGAGHEQFF
CDR3 DNA: TGTGCCAGCAGGCCGGGGGGGGCCGGGCATGAGCAGTTCTTC

CDR3 length: 16
V gene: TRBV5-4
J gene: TRBJ1-4
clone size: -
D gene: TRBD1
CDR3 protein: CASSFSSGGLGEKLFF
CDR3 DNA: TGTGCCAGCAGCTTCTCTTCAGGGGGCCTTGGTGAAAAACTGTTTTTT

CDR3 length: 14
V gene: TRBV21-1
J gene: TRBJ2-7
clone size: -
D gene: -
CDR3 protein: CADGGGPLNYEQYF
CDR3 DNA: TGTGCCGACGGCGGGGGACCTCTCAACTACGAGCAGTACTTC

CDR3 length: 14
V gene: TRBV7-2
J gene: TRBJ1-1
clone size: once
D gene: TRBD1
CDR3 protein: CASSGQGPYTEAFF
CDR3 DNA: TGTGCCAGCAGCGGACAGGGGCCGTACACTGAAGCTTTCTTT

CDR3 length: 15
V gene: TRBV9
J gene: TRBJ2-2
clone size: -
D gene: TRBD2
CDR3 protein: CASSLPGLSTGELFF
CDR3 DNA: TGTGCCAGCAGCTTGCCGGGACTATCAACCGGGGAGCTGTTTTTT

CDR3 length: 16
V gene: TRBV5-1
J gene: TRBJ2-2
clone size: -
D gene: TRBD2
CDR3 protein: CASSALLAGNTGELFF
CDR3 DNA: TGCGCCAGCAGCGCCTTACTAGCGGGTAACACCGGGGAGCTGTTTTTT

CDR3 length: 13
V gene: TRBV7-9
J gene: TRBJ1-2
clone size: -
D gene: -
CDR3 protein: CASSLAGARGYTF
CDR3 DNA: TGTGCCAGCAGCTTAGCGGGGGCGCGTGGCTACACCTTC

CDR3 length: 13
V gene: TRBV5-1
J gene: TRBJ2-5
clone size: -
D gene: -
CDR3 protein: CASSSQGRETQYF
CDR3 DNA: TGCGCCAGCAGTTCGCAGGGTCGAGAGACCCAGTACTTC

CDR3 length: 14
V gene: TRBV19
J gene: TRBJ1-1
clone size: -
D gene: -
CDR3 protein: CASSLGLAGTEAFF
CDR3 DNA: TGTGCCAGTAGCTTGGGACTAGCGGGGACCGAAGCTTTCTTT

CDR3 length: 14
V gene: TRBV28
J gene: TRBJ2-1
clone size: -
D gene: TRBD2
CDR3 protein: CASAGLAGANEQFF
CDR3 DNA: TGTGCCAGCGCAGGACTAGCGGGAGCTAATGAGCAGTTCTTC

CDR3 length: 15
V gene: TRBV5-1
J gene: TRBJ2-7
clone size: -
D gene: TRBD2
CDR3 protein: CASSFGTSDAYEQYF
CDR3 DNA: TGCGCCAGCAGCTTCGGGACTAGCGATGCCTACGAGCAGTACTTC

CDR3 length: 15
V gene: TRBV30
J gene: TRBJ2-2
clone size: -
D gene: TRBD1
CDR3 protein: CAWSDGRGISGELFF
CDR3 DNA: TGTGCCTGGAGTGACGGCAGGGGGATTTCCGGGGAGCTGTTTTTT